This T cell receptor beta chain was documented in a study of beta chain features in type 1 diabetes. Looking at the study overall: What patients shared with healthy donors was a similar profile of age, gender and cell yields.

Sequencing targeted expressed TCRB transcripts, as all isolated RNA had been reverse transcribed. This table comes from immunoSEQ multiplex PCR, and its TCRdb copy is limited to in-frame clones, with some not included. This table has about 16,000 clones, approximately 55% appearing once. In this sample, this clone turned up a few times. The TCR sequence derives from a woman younger than 35 in good health. Sequenced sample: stem cell memory CD4+ T cells from blood.

CDR3 bases: TGTGCCAGCACCCACCGCGAGAGCTCCTACAATGAGCAGTTCTTC. Translating gives CASTHRESSYNEQFF. The V and J genes are TRBV5-4 and TRBJ2-1, with D hard to call. CDR3 size: 15 residues. In germline, CDR1 is SGHNT, CDR2 YYREEE (reference sequence). The V and J ends lost 6 bases and 0 bases respectively, with 13 bases between them.